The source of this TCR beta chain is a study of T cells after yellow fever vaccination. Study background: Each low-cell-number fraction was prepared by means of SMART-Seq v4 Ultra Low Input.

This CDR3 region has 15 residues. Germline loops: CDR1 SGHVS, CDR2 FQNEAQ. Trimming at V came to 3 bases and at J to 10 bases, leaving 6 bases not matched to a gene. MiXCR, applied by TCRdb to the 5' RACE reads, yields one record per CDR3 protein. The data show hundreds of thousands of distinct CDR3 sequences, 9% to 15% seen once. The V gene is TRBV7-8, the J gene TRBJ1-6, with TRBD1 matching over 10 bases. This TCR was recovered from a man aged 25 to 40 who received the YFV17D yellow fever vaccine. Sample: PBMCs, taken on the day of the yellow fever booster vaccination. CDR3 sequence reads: CASSLDRGFTSPLHF. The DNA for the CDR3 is TGTGCCAGCAGCTTGGACAGGGGGTTTACCTCACCCCTCCACTTT.